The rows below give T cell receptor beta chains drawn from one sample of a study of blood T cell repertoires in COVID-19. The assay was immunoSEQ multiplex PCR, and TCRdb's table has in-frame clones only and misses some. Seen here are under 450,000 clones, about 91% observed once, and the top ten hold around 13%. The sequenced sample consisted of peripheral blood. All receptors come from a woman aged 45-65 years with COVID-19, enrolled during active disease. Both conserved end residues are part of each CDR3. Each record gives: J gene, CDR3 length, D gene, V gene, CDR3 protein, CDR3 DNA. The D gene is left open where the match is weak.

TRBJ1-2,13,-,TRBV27,CASSDGTGYGYTF,TGTGCCAGCAGTGACGGCACAGGTTATGGCTACACCTTC
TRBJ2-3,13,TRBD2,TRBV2,CASSEFGGGTQYF,TGTGCCAGCAGTGAATTCGGGGGGGGTACGCAGTATTTT
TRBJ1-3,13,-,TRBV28,CASSRGPGNTIYF,TGTGCCAGCAGTAGGGGTCCTGGAAACACCATATATTTT
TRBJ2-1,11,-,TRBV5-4,CASSLGGEQFF,TGTGCCAGCAGCTTGGGAGGTGAGCAGTTCTTC
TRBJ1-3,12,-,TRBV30,CAWSGDENTIYF,TGTGCCTGGTCAGGGGATGAAAACACCATATATTTT
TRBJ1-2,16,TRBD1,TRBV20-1,CSAGGTGGDLGYGYTF,TGCAGTGCTGGTGGGACAGGGGGAGATCTGGGGTATGGCTACACCTTC
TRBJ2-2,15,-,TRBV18,CASSPMGPNTGELFF,TGTGCCAGCTCACCTATGGGCCCGAACACCGGGGAGCTGTTTTTT
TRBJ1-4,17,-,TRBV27,CASSLWGWGQANEKLFF,TGTGCCAGCAGTTTATGGGGATGGGGGCAAGCTAATGAAAAACTGTTTTTT
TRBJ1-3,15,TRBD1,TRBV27,CASSLTGATGNTIYF,TGTGCCAGCAGTTTGACAGGGGCAACGGGAAACACCATATATTTT
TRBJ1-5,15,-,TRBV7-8,CASSLRATEHQPQHF,TGTGCCAGCAGCTTAAGGGCGACAGAGCATCAGCCCCAGCATTTT
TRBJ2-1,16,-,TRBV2,CASSETSIFSYNEQFF,TGTGCCAGCAGTGAGACTTCGATCTTTTCCTACAATGAGCAGTTCTTC
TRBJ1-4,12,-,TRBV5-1,CASSGTREKLFF,TGCGCCAGCTCGGGGACAAGAGAAAAACTGTTTTTT
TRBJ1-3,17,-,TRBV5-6,CASSLEGTRRAGNTIYF,TGTGCCAGCAGCTTGGAGGGGACTCGTAGGGCTGGAAACACCATATATTTT
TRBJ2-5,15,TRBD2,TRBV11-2,CASSLFSGGQETQYF,TGTGCCAGCAGCTTATTCAGCGGGGGCCAAGAGACCCAGTACTTC
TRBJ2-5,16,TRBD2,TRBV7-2,CASGLATSGVLGTQYF,TGTGCCAGCGGCCTAGCGACTAGCGGTGTGCTTGGGACCCAGTACTTC